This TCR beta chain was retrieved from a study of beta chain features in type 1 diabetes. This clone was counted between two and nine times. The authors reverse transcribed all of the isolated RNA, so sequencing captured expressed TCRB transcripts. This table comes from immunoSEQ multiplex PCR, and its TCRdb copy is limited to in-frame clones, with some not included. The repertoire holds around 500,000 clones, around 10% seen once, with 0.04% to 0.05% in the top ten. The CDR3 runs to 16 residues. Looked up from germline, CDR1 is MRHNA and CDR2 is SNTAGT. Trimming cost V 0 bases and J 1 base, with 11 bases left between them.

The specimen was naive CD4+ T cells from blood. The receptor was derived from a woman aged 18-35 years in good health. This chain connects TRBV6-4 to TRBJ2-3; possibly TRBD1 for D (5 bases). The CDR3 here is CASSDSLTGRTDTQYF. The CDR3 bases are TGTGCCAGCAGTGACTCGTTAACAGGCCGCACAGATACGCAGTATTTT.